This TCR beta chain was retrieved from a study of control samples from healthy donors and cancer patients. Repertoires were generated with immunoSEQ multiplex PCR, while TCRdb's copy carries only in-frame clones and drops some. Among 70,000 to 75,000 clones listed, around 92% were seen once. The specimen sequenced was PBMCs. The TCR sequence derives from a man aged 55 to 70 with lung cancer.

CDR3 coding DNA: TGTGCCAGCAGCCCCCGGGACAGGGGTTCGGAGACCCAGTACTTC. Protein sequence: CASSPRDRGSETQYF. The chain joins TRBV9 to TRBJ2-5, with 10 nucleotides matching TRBD1. The CDR3 spans 15 residues. The ends lost 4 bases at V and 5 bases at J; junction bases unmatched: 8. Germline-derived CDR1 and CDR2 are SGDLS and YYNGEE.